This T cell receptor (beta chain) was identified during a study of PD-L1 blockade in urothelial cancer. The wider study: Blood analysis occurred 3 weeks (second dose) and 6 weeks after treatment start.

Germline trimming cut 5 bases from V and 3 bases from J; bases unmatched to any gene: 10. Germline CDR1 and CDR2: SGHTA and FQGNSA. The CDR3 loop spans 15 amino acids. Time point noted: peripheral blood 6 weeks after treatment start. Each patient supplied 1 to 8 pretreatment and on-treatment samples. The authors spiked synthetic TCR analog templates into each PCR. Sequencing used immunoSEQ multiplex PCR; TCRdb keeps in-frame clones, though not all of them. The profile shows tens of thousands of clones, about nine tenths of them singletons. Sequencing used PBMCs, obtained around atezolizumab (anti-PD-L1) treatment. The clonotype was recovered from a man aged 55 to 70 with urothelial cancer. The genes are TRBV7-2 and TRBJ2-7, with 7 bases lining up with TRBD1. CDR3 in DNA: TGTGCCAGCAGCCGGGGACAGTCAGTGTACTACGAGCAGTACTTC. As protein: CASSRGQSVYYEQYF. Full variable domain (missing parts from reference TRBV7-2 and TRBJ2-7): GAGVSQSPSNKVTEKGKDVELRCDPISGHTALYWYRQSLGQGLEFLIYFQGNSAPDKSGLPSDRFSAERTGGSVSTLTIQRTQQEDSAVYLCASSRGQSVYYEQYFGPGTRLTVT.